These 11 T cell receptor beta chains were all obtained from the same sample, sequenced in a study of shared clonotypes between healthy human individuals. Positive CCR7 selection of CD45RO-negative cells yielded the naive CD8 cells, and terminally differentiated effector memory CD45RA+ cells were excluded. The method was immunoSEQ multiplex PCR; TCRdb's version includes in-frame clones alone and lacks a portion of them. The table lists under 2,000,000 clones, about 95% of them singletons, with roughly 1% in the top ten. The sample was naive CD8+ T cells sorted from blood. The receptors come from a man younger than 35 in good health.

The chain couples TRBV6-1 to TRBJ1-1, with D maybe TRBD1 (5 bases). Germline CDR1 reads MNHNS; CDR2 reads SASEGT. This CDR3 is built from 15 residues. The V gene lost 5 bases and the J gene lost 2 bases, with 15 bases spanning the gap. The CDR3: CASSLNSGLNTEAFF. The DNA of the CDR3 is TGTGCCAGCAGTCTAAATTCGGGGCTCAACACTGAAGCTTTCTTT.

This clone was seen just once. The V gene is TRBV6-5, the J gene TRBJ2-2; D might be TRBD1 or TRBD2, each matching 5 bases. V was cut by 4 bases and J by 6 bases, with 15 bases left in between. Germline assignment: CDR1 MNHEY and CDR2 SVGAGI. CDR3 length equals 15 residues. This CDR3 is CASSSSFGGSGELFF. The CDR3 DNA sequence: TGTGCCAGCAGTTCCTCTTTTGGGGGATCCGGGGAGCTGTTTTTT.

The chain carries TRBV6-1 and TRBJ1-1, with D perhaps matching TRBD1 (5 bases). V lost 4 bases, J lost 0 bases, and 9 bases lay in between. The germline V gene encodes CDR1 MNHNS and CDR2 SASEGT. The CDR3 extends over 14 amino acids. In DNA form, the CDR3 reads TGTGCCAGCAGTGGGGACCTTATGAACACTGAAGCTTTCTTT. This gives the protein CASSGDLMNTEAFF.

In this sample, this clone turned up once. The chain couples TRBV19 to TRBJ2-7; 7 nucleotides align to TRBD1. The CDR3 extends over 14 amino acids. The germline V gene has CDR1 LNHDA and CDR2 SQIVND (reference sequence). J gave up 6 bases and V 5 bases, and 10 bases lay outside the gene matches. Here the CDR3 reads CASSPRQGLAEQYF. The CDR3 nucleotides read TGTGCCAGTAGTCCACGACAGGGCCTCGCCGAGCAGTACTTC.

This chain joins TRBV27 and TRBJ2-7; D is perhaps TRBD1 (6 bases). The CDR3 sequence is 15 residues long. Germline lookup yields CDR1 MNHEY and CDR2 SMNVEV (reference sequence). Trimming pared 3 bases from V and 6 bases from J, leaving 18 bases between. CDR3: CASSLLGQRNGEQYF. CDR3 nucleotides: TGTGCCAGCAGTTTGTTAGGACAGAGGAACGGCGAGCAGTACTTC.

The chain carries TRBV5-1 and TRBJ2-1; D remains ambiguous. V lost 7 bases to trimming and J lost 3 bases, with 20 bases between them. The CDR3 is 16 residues long. Per the germline V gene, CDR1 is SGHRS and CDR2 is YFSETQ. CDR3 nucleotide sequence: TGCGCCAGCGGTCTCAGCGCGGATTTACACTACAATGAGCAGTTCTTC. Its translation is CASGLSADLHYNEQFF.

The chain carries TRBV11-2 and TRBJ2-2; perhaps TRBD2 as D (6 bases). The V and J ends lost 3 bases and 7 bases respectively, with 15 bases between them. The CDR3 contains 15 residues. CDR1 is SGHAT and CDR2 is FQNNGV in the germline V gene. CDR3 nucleotides: TGTGCCAGCAGCTTCCCCCCTAGCGCGGACGGGGAGCTGTTTTTT. Its protein is CASSFPPSADGELFF.

The CDR3 nucleotides read TGTGCCAGCAGGCCCACAGGGGACGGAAACACCATATATTTT. As protein: CASRPTGDGNTIYF. The chain couples TRBV28 to TRBJ1-3; 7 nucleotides agree with TRBD1. CDR3 length: 14 residues. With 6 bases clipped from V and 4 bases from J, the junction kept 6 bases outside the gene matches. Germline V gene data show CDR1 as MDHEN and CDR2 as SYDVKM.

V and J are TRBV2 and TRBJ2-1, with 14 positions matching TRBD2. Trimming cost V 5 bases and J 8 bases; bases outside gene matches: 11. Germline CDR1 and CDR2: SNHLY and FYNNEI. The CDR3 totals 17 residues. CDR3 bases: TGTGCCAGCAGTTCCCCTGAGACTAGCGGGAGGGTTTATGAGCAGTTCTTC. As protein: CASSSPETSGRVYEQFF.

J is TRBJ2-7 and V is TRBV27; D is perhaps TRBD1 or TRBD2 (6 bases each). The ends were cut back, 6 bases at V and 4 bases at J, with 16 bases in the middle. The CDR3 has 14 residues. Germline CDR1 reads MNHEY; CDR2 reads SMNVEV (reference sequence). As DNA, the CDR3 is TGTGCCAGCAGCCCCTTGGACAGCGGGTACGAGCAGTACTTC. Residues: CASSPLDSGYEQYF.

The chain recombines TRBV7-8 with TRBJ2-7; D is possibly TRBD2 (6 bases). The germline gives CDR1 SGHVS, CDR2 FQNEAQ. The germline V and J ends were trimmed by 4 bases and 2 bases, with 9 bases remaining between them. The CDR3 totals 13 residues. CDR3 bases: TGTGCCAGCAGCTCGGGACTTACCTACGAGCAGTACTTC. Amino acid sequence: CASSSGLTYEQYF.